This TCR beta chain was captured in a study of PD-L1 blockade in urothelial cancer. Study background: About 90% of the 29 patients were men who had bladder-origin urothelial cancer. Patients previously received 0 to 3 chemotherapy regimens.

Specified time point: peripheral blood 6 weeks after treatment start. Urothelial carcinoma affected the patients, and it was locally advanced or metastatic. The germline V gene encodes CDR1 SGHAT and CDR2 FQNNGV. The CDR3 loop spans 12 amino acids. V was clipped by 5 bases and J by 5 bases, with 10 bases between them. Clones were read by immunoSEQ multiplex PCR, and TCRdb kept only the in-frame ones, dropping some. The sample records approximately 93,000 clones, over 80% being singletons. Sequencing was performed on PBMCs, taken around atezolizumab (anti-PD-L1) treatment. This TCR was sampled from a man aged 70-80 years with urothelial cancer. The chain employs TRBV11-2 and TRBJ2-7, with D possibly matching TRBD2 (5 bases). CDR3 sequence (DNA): TGTGCCAGCAGCCTGGAGCGGAACGAGCAGTACTTC. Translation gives CASSLERNEQYF.